These 12 T cell receptor beta chains originate from one sample sequenced in a study of T cells in Graves' hyperthyroidism and ophthalmopathy. Template material for amplifying TCR beta CDR3 regions consisted of RNA transcripts. The HTBI primer set drove a first-round RT-PCR of the TCR CDR3. TCRdb redid the calling of the multiplex PCR reads with MiXCR, one entry per CDR3 protein. Seen here are 620,000 or so distinct CDR3 sequences, approximately 14% observed once, and the top ten hold 12%. Source material: blood. These receptors came from a woman aged 50 to 60 with Graves' ophthalmopathy.

This clonotype was seen ten or more times. The rearrangement links TRBV7-2 to TRBJ1-1, with D possibly TRBD1 on 6 matching bases. V lost 5 bases to trimming and J lost 5 bases, with 18 bases between them. Germline V CDR1 and CDR2: SGHTA, FQGNSA. There are 15 residues in the CDR3. CDR3 bases: TGTGCCAGCAGCAAAGCACAGGGAAGGTTTACTGAAGCTTTCTTT. This codes for CASSKAQGRFTEAFF.

The V gene is TRBV9, the J gene TRBJ1-2, with D perhaps matching TRBD1 (5 bases). V lost 0 bases and J 5 bases, leaving 11 bases between the germline ends. In germline, CDR1 is SGDLS, CDR2 YYNGEE. The CDR3 has 14 residues. The CDR3 region is CASSVGGNKYGYTF. CDR3 nucleotide sequence: TGTGCCAGCAGCGTAGGGGGGAACAAGTATGGCTACACCTTC. Filled out from reference TRBV9 and TRBJ1-2, the complete variable domain reads DSGVTQTPKHLITATGQRVTLRCSPRSGDLSVYWYQQSLDQGLQFLIQYYNGEERAKGNILERFSAQQFPDLHSELNLSSLELGDSALYFCASSVGGNKYGYTFGSGTRLTVV.

Comments on this clonotype: One junction end does not reproduce the germline sequence, and a read error may be involved. The chain carries TRBV10-3 and TRBJ2-2; 10 nucleotides align to TRBD2. Germline assignment: CDR1 ENHRY and CDR2 SYGVKD. The CDR3 has 16 amino acids. Written as DNA, the CDR3 is TGTGCCACCCGCCACTCCGGACTAGCGGCGACCGGGGGGCTGTTTTTT. It yields the protein CATRHSGLAATGGLFF.

The CDR3 loop is CASSTHRDLDFEAFF. In DNA form, the CDR3 reads TGTGCCAGCAGCACCCACAGGGACTTAGATTTTGAAGCTTTCTTT. The chain carries TRBV11-2 and TRBJ1-1, with D possibly matching TRBD1 (6 bases). V shed 5 bases and J shed 7 bases, with 20 bases lying between them. CDR3 length: 15 amino acids. Germline loops: CDR1 SGHAT, CDR2 FQNNGV.

This clonotype was seen at least ten times. J is TRBJ1-2 and V is TRBV10-3; 8 bases agree with TRBD1. J gave up 1 base and V 0 bases, and 13 bases lay outside the gene matches. The CDR3 contains 19 residues. The germline CDR1 and CDR2 sequences are ENHRY and SYGVKD. This chain's CDR3 is CAISESLGQGIGDNYGYTF. The CDR3 DNA follows: TGTGCCATCAGTGAGTCATTAGGACAGGGTATAGGGGATAACTATGGCTACACCTTC.

The V gene is TRBV25-1, the J gene TRBJ1-1; 7 nucleotides align to TRBD1. In germline, CDR1 is MGHDK, CDR2 SYGVNS. The ends lost 4 bases at V and 6 bases at J; junction bases unmatched: 8. The CDR3 runs to 14 residues. The CDR3 nucleotides are TGTGCCAGCAGTGTTCTCGGCAGGGGGGCTGAAGCTTTCTTT. This codes for CASSVLGRGAEAFF.

In its sample, this clonotype was seen many times. The chain recombines TRBV11-2 with TRBJ2-5, with D uncertain. Trimming shortened V by 7 bases and J by 5 bases, and 23 bases separated the two germline ends. The CDR3 has 16 residues. Germline loops: CDR1 SGHAT, CDR2 FQNNGV. CDR3 nucleotides: TGTGCCAGCACCCACGGGTCTAGAAGGATCGGGGAGACCCAGTACTTC. This sequence encodes CASTHGSRRIGETQYF.

This clonotype came up a few times. V and J are TRBV6-2 or TRBV6-3 and TRBJ2-4, with TRBD2 matching 8 bases. The CDR3 has 14 amino acids. CDR1 and CDR2 from the germline V gene are MNHEY and SVGEGT. J lost 4 bases, V lost 4 bases, and 3 bases had no gene match. The CDR3 nucleotides read TGTGCCAGCAGTTCGGCTAGCGGGAAAAACATTCAGTACTTC. Translation gives CASSSASGKNIQYF.

This clonotype was counted many times. V usage is TRBV12-3 or TRBV12-4 and J usage is TRBJ2-5; 7 nucleotides agree with TRBD2. This CDR3 contains 13 residues. V dropped 5 bases and J dropped 3; count of bases not matched to a gene: 3. The CDR3 nucleotides are TGTGCCAGCAGTAGACTAGCTAAAGAGACCCAGTACTTC. Translated, it gives CASSRLAKETQYF.

The chain employs TRBV10-3 and TRBJ1-1; 9 bases agree with TRBD1. With V trimmed by 2 bases and J by 5 bases, 9 bases remained unmatched. The CDR3 is made up of 16 amino acids. The germline V gene has CDR1 ENHRY and CDR2 SYGVKD. CDR3 nucleotide sequence: TGTGCCATCAGTGAGCGGGACAGGGTCCTTGATACTGAAGCTTTCTTT. Translation: CAISERDRVLDTEAFF.

V and J are TRBV29-1 and TRBJ2-5, with D uncertain. The germline V gene encodes CDR1 SQVTM and CDR2 ANQGSEA. Trimming shortened V by 4 bases and J by 5 bases, and 8 bases separated the two germline ends. CDR3 length: 11 amino acids. CDR3 region: CSVGGWETQYF. As DNA, the CDR3 is TGCAGCGTTGGAGGCTGGGAGACCCAGTACTTC.

This clonotype was counted at least ten times. The gene calls are TRBV18 and TRBJ2-7, with D perhaps matching TRBD2 (6 bases). The CDR3 sequence is 13 residues long. Germline assignment: CDR1 KGHSH and CDR2 LQKENI. Trimming took off 8 bases at V and 0 bases at J, with 11 bases between the two ends. CDR3 region: CASSPGVSYEQYF. In DNA form, the CDR3 reads TGTGCCAGCAGCCCGGGAGTCTCCTACGAGCAGTACTTC.